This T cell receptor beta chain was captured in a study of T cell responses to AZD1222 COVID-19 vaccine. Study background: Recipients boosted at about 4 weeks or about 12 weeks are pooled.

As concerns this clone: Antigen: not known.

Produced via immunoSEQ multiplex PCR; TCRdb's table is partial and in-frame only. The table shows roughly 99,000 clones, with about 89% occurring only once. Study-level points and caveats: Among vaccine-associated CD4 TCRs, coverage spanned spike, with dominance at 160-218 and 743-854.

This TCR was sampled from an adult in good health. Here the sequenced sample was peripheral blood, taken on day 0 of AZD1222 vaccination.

Here the CDR3 DNA reads TGTGCCTGGAGACCCGTAGGAATGGACCTACGTTCCAGGGCTGCTGGAAACACCATATATTTT. It specifies CAWRPVGMDLRSRAAGNTIYF. V usage is TRBV30 and J usage is TRBJ1-3; D is possibly TRBD1 (5 bases). Germline values: CDR1 GTSNPN, CDR2 SVGIG (reference sequence). V shed 3 bases and J shed 2 bases, with 32 bases lying between them. The CDR3 sequence is 21 residues long.